A single sample gave rise to the 15 T cell receptor beta chains below, sequenced in a study of early T cells in non-severe SARS-CoV-2 infection. In TCRdb, the 5' RACE reads were re-called with MiXCR into one record per CDR3 protein. The sample contains roughly 69,000 distinct CDR3 sequences, 7% to 9.5% of which appear only once. The source material was whole blood, sampled at baseline. Receptor source: an adult who was a healthcare worker with PCR-confirmed SARS-CoV-2 infection or an uninfected control (not recorded which).

In its sample, this clonotype was seen many times. The chain carries TRBV6-1 and TRBJ2-4, with 7 bases that match TRBD1. Germline V gene lookup returns CDR1 MNHNS and CDR2 SASEGT. CDR3 length equals 16 residues. V lost 2 bases and J lost 7; bases outside the gene matches: 11. The DNA of the CDR3 is TGTGCCAGCAGTGAAAGGACAGGCGAGGGATATAACATTCAGTACTTC. Encoded protein: CASSERTGEGYNIQYF.

There are a few counts of this clonotype. This chain connects TRBV13 to TRBJ2-4; 7 bases are a match to TRBD1. The CDR3 has 14 residues. The J segment lost 4 bases and the V segment lost 4 bases, leaving 4 bases of the junction unmatched. The germline gives CDR1 PRHDT, CDR2 FYEKMQ (reference sequence). The CDR3 protein is CASSSGTDKNIQYF. In DNA, the CDR3 is TGTGCCAGCAGCTCGGGGACAGATAAAAACATTCAGTACTTC.

This clonotype was observed at least ten times. The genes are TRBV18 and TRBJ1-1; D is unclear. V was trimmed by 3 bases and J by 1 base, leaving 6 bases between them. The CDR3 sequence is 13 residues long. Per the germline V gene, CDR1 is KGHSH and CDR2 is LQKENI. The DNA of the CDR3 is TGTGCCAGCTCACCCCCCCCGAACACTGAAGCTTTCTTT. Translating gives CASSPPPNTEAFF.

The genes are TRBV12-5 and TRBJ2-7; 7 bases align to TRBD1. Per germline, CDR1 LGHNT and CDR2 FRNRAP. CDR3 length: 12 residues. Trimming removed 6 bases from V and 2 bases from J; junction bases left unmatched: 1. Here the CDR3 reads CASGGQPYEQYF. DNA of the CDR3: TGTGCTAGTGGGGGACAGCCCTACGAGCAGTACTTC.

The count of this clonotype is one. This rearrangement joins TRBV6-2 or TRBV6-3 to TRBJ2-1, with no clear D. CDR1 is MNHEY, CDR2 SVGEGT, per germline. V was clipped by 5 bases and J by 6 bases, with 8 bases between them. This CDR3 contains 12 residues. CDR3 bases: TGTGCCAGCAGTCCGGTCCTCAATGAGCAGTTCTTC. The encoded protein is CASSPVLNEQFF.

This rearrangement joins TRBV5-4 to TRBJ2-5; a weak D match, TRBD1 (6 bases). Trimming stripped 2 bases from V and 5 bases from J, with 16 bases between. The CDR3 is made up of 15 amino acids. Germline V gene data show CDR1 as SGHNT and CDR2 as YYREEE (reference sequence). CDR3 DNA sequence: TGTGCCAGCAGCTTTGAGTATGGGGGCAGTGAGACCCAGTACTTC. It is translated as CASSFEYGGSETQYF. Variable domain in full (rest from reference TRBV5-4 and TRBJ2-5): ETGVTQSPTHLIKTRGQQVTLRCSSQSGHNTVSWYQQALGQGPQFIFQYYREEENGRGNFPPRFSGLQFPNYSSELNVNALELDDSALYLCASSFEYGGSETQYFGPGTRLLVL.

The V call is TRBV5-1, the J call TRBJ2-7; tentatively, D is TRBD1 (5 bases). Germline CDR1 SGHRS, CDR2 YFSETQ. The CDR3 totals 15 residues. Trimming cost V 0 bases and J 0 bases, with 10 bases left between them. CDR3 nucleotides: TGCGCCAGCAGCTTGGAAGGTCAGGGCTCCTACGAGCAGTACTTC. Amino acid sequence: CASSLEGQGSYEQYF.

The genes are TRBV6-2 or TRBV6-3 and TRBJ1-5; D gene ambiguous. CDR1 is MNHEY, CDR2 SVGEGT, per germline. There are 13 residues in the CDR3. This chain's CDR3 is CGSNRQRNQPQHF. The DNA of the CDR3 is TGTGGATCGAACCGGCAGCGGAATCAGCCCCAGCATTTT.

There are a few counts of this clonotype. This rearrangement joins TRBV18 to TRBJ2-1; D uncertain. The V end was cut by 3 bases, the J end by 1 base, with 10 bases between. CDR3 length: 15 amino acids. CDR1 is KGHSH and CDR2 is LQKENI in the germline V gene. As DNA, the CDR3 is TGTGCCAGCTCACCGTCTATCGAATCCTACAATGAGCAGTTCTTC. Protein product: CASSPSIESYNEQFF.

The J gene is TRBJ1-5, the V gene TRBV7-9; a possible D gene is TRBD1 (6 bases). The CDR3 length is 12 residues. From germline, CDR1 is SEHNR and CDR2 FQNEAQ (reference sequence). V was cut by 8 bases and J by 8 bases, with 13 bases left in between. The CDR3 protein is CASVSGGEPQHF. The CDR3 DNA reads as TGTGCCAGCGTTTCGGGGGGCGAGCCCCAGCATTTT.

The chain carries TRBV10-3 and TRBJ2-2, with no clear D. This CDR3 spans 11 amino acids. The germline CDR1 and CDR2 sequences are ENHRY and SYGVKD. Trimming took 4 bases from V and 5 from J, leaving 2 bases between them. The CDR3 DNA sequence: TGTGCCATCAGTGGAACCGGGGAGCTGTTTTTT. Protein sequence: CAISGTGELFF.

V and J are TRBV11-1 and TRBJ2-5, with 7 bases fitting TRBD1. Germline CDR1 reads SGHAT; CDR2 reads FQDESV (reference sequence). Germline trimming cut 5 bases from V and 3 bases from J; bases unmatched to any gene: 6. The CDR3 consists of 14 residues. This chain's CDR3 is CASSDRTGKETQYF. Here the CDR3 DNA reads TGTGCCAGCAGCGATCGGACAGGCAAAGAGACCCAGTACTTC.

This clonotype was detected ten times or more. DNA of the CDR3: TGTGCCAGCAGCCAAAAGACAGGCGGTGAATTCTTC. It translates to CASSQKTGGEFF. The rearrangement uses TRBV13 and TRBJ2-1; D may be TRBD1 (6 bases). With 5 bases removed from V and 16 bases from J, the gap between germline ends came to 18 bases. This CDR3 spans 12 amino acids. CDR1 and CDR2 from the germline V gene are PRHDT and FYEKMQ (reference sequence).

This sequence joins TRBV29-1 and TRBJ2-7; 7 nucleotides align to TRBD1. CDR1 is SQVTM and CDR2 is ANQGSEA in the germline V gene. The CDR3 consists of 12 residues. Unmatched junction bases numbered 7, after V lost 7 bases and J lost 4 bases. The CDR3 DNA sequence: TGCAGCGCTCAGAGGGACAGATACGAGCAGTACTTC. This sequence encodes CSAQRDRYEQYF.

This clonotype was found many times. The chain carries TRBV2 and TRBJ2-7; tentative D call: TRBD1 (5 bases). V dropped 4 bases and J dropped 1 base, with 8 bases sitting between them. The CDR3 length is 13 residues. CDR1 SNHLY and CDR2 FYNNEI come from the germline V gene. CDR3: CASSADRSYEQYF. The CDR3 nucleotides are TGTGCCAGCAGTGCCGACAGATCCTACGAGCAGTACTTC.